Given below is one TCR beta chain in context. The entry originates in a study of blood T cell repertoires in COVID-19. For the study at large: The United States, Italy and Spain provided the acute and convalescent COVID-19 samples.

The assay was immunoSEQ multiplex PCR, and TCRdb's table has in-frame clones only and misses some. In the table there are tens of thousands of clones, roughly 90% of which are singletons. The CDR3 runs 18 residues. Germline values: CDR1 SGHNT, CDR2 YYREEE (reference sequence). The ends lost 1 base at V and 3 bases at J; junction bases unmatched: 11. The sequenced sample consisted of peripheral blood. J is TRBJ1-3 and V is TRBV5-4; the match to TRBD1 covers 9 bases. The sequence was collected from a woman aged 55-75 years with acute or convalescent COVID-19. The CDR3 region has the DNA TGTGCCAGCAGCTTGTACCCGACCGGGACAGGGTTTGGAAACACCATATATTTT. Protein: CASSLYPTGTGFGNTIYF.